This T cell receptor (beta chain) was profiled in a study of graft-versus-host responses after intestinal transplantation. Germline loops: CDR1 SQVTM, CDR2 ANQGSEA. This CDR3 is built from 15 residues. V shed 3 bases and J shed 5 bases, with 16 bases lying between them. Turning to this clone: Its antigen is still unknown.

Using immunoSEQ multiplex PCR, the repertoire was profiled, and TCRdb retains in-frame clones only, with some absent. This table holds around 90,000 clones, 80% to 95% found once. This TCR was sampled from a human donor who was the organ donor for an intestinal transplant. This specimen consisted of unstimulated CD8+ T cells sorted from spleen or lymph node cells, obtained before transplant. This sequence joins TRBV29-1 and TRBJ2-2; D possibly corresponds to TRBD2 (6 bases). In DNA form, the CDR3 reads TGCAGCGTTGATTTTCTCGGGGGTAGAACCGGGGAGCTGTTTTTT. Encoded protein: CSVDFLGGRTGELFF.